This is a list of T cell receptor beta chains from one sample in a study of T cell responses to AZD1222 COVID-19 vaccine. Measured with immunoSEQ multiplex PCR; TCRdb has only the in-frame clones, and not every one. The table has 150,000 or so clones, about 89% seen once; the top ten hold roughly 1.2%. The specimen was peripheral blood, collected 28 days after the second AZD1222 dose. The receptors shown here come from an adult who received the AZD1222 COVID-19 vaccine. CDR3s include the opening cysteine and the closing phenylalanine or tryptophan. The D gene is left open where the match is weak. Some rows mark clone size as missing; the rest say once, few, many or name a class of expanded clone.

NA	TRBV7-2	NA	TRBJ1-1	TGTGCCAGCAGCTCCTTGATGGACTTACTAAGGGGAACTGAAGCTTTCTTT	CASSSLMDLLRGTEAFF
TRBD1	TRBV10-3	NA	TRBJ2-1	TGTGCCATCAGTGAGGGGACAGGGTACAATGAGCAGTTCTTC	CAISEGTGYNEQFF
NA	TRBV7-2	NA	TRBJ2-1	TGTGCCAGCAGCTCCCCTTTTCACAATGAGCAGTTCTTC	CASSSPFHNEQFF
NA	TRBV29-1	NA	TRBJ1-2	TGCAGCGTTGAAGATCCGGGCAGTAACAACTATGGCTACACCTTC	CSVEDPGSNNYGYTF
TRBD2	TRBV4-2	once	TRBJ2-1	TGTGCCAGCAGCCAACTGACTAGCGGGGTTAGGGATGAGCAGTTCTTC	CASSQLTSGVRDEQFF
NA	TRBV2	once	TRBJ1-2	TGTGCCAGCAGTGAAGCGGGGGTTGGCTACACCTTC	CASSEAGVGYTF
NA	TRBV9	few	TRBJ1-5	TGTGCCAGCAGCTCTTGTCCGGGACTTGGGGGGGGCTGCTGCAATCAGCCCCAGCATTTT	CASSSCPGLGGGCCNQPQHF
NA	TRBV29-1	NA	TRBJ1-5	TGCAGCGTTGGGTCGGGGGTCAATCAGCCCCAGCATTTT	CSVGSGVNQPQHF
NA	TRBV29-1	once	TRBJ2-3	TGCAGCGTTGAGCAATCCACAGATACGCAGTATTTT	CSVEQSTDTQYF
NA	TRBV6-1	NA	TRBJ2-3	TGTGCCAGCAGTGAAGATGGTACAGATACGCAGTATTTT	CASSEDGTDTQYF
NA	TRBV5-1	NA	TRBJ2-2	TGCGCCAGCAGCTTAGAAATCGGAGTGCAGCTGTTTTTT	CASSLEIGVQLFF
TRBD1	TRBV28	once	TRBJ1-2	TGTGCCAGCAGCTTTCAGGGGGGACGCGGCTACACCTTC	CASSFQGGRGYTF
NA	TRBV27	NA	TRBJ1-1	TGTGCCAGCAGTTTCGAGTCCCCTCGGTCGACTGAAGCTTTCTTT	CASSFESPRSTEAFF